The sequence of this T cell receptor (beta chain) was determined in a study of early T cells in non-severe SARS-CoV-2 infection. Germline-derived CDR1 and CDR2 are DFQATT and SNEGSKA (reference sequence). V was clipped by 5 bases and J by 0 bases, with 11 bases between them. The CDR3 covers 14 residues. Unique molecular identifiers were added to individual cDNA molecules. TCRdb ran MiXCR on the 5' RACE reads and lists one entry per CDR3 protein. The data show under 85,000 distinct CDR3 sequences, roughly 15% seen once. This clonotype came up many times. Specimen: whole blood, collected at baseline. The chain uses TRBV20-1 and TRBJ1-3; D ambiguous. The receptor's source is an adult who was a healthcare worker with PCR-confirmed SARS-CoV-2 infection or an uninfected control (not recorded which). Here the CDR3 reads CSARRAVSGNTIYF. In nucleotides, the CDR3 is TGCAGTGCTCGCCGGGCGGTCTCTGGAAACACCATATATTTT.